Each of the 30 T cell receptor beta chains below was sequenced from the same sample in a study of OX40 agonist ivuxolimab in advanced cancers. Produced via immunoSEQ multiplex PCR; TCRdb's table is partial and in-frame only. The sample contains 55,000 to 70,000 clones, about 85% of which appear only once. Specimen: CD4+ or CD8+ T cells sorted from blood, collected in a trial of the OX40 agonist ivuxolimab. All receptors derive from an adult with an advanced solid tumor such as melanoma, head and neck, liver or kidney cancer.

The V and J genes are TRBV29-1 and TRBJ1-3; the D is unclear. Germline V lookup: CDR1 SQVTM, CDR2 ANQGSEA. V was shortened by 7 bases and J by 4 bases, with 8 bases between the two germline ends. The CDR3 has 11 amino acids. The CDR3 region is CSGLRGNTIYF. The CDR3 DNA follows: TGCAGCGGCCTTCGGGGAAACACCATATATTTT.

V usage is TRBV11-3 and J usage is TRBJ1-1; D unresolved. Germline CDR1 is SGHNT and CDR2 is YENEEA. V lost 5 bases, J lost 4 bases, and 11 bases lay in between. This CDR3 region has 13 residues. CDR3 loop: CASSSREGTEAFF. The CDR3 DNA reads TGTGCCAGCAGCAGCCGGGAGGGCACTGAAGCTTTCTTT.

The genes are TRBV29-1 and TRBJ1-1; 7 bases map to TRBD1. V lost 2 bases and J lost 5; bases outside the gene matches: 14. This CDR3 contains 16 residues. Germline CDR1 and CDR2: SQVTM and ANQGSEA. CDR3 residues: CSVETRRRGRRTEAFF. CDR3 DNA: TGCAGCGTTGAAACCCGACGAAGGGGGCGGAGAACTGAAGCTTTCTTT.

The rearrangement joins TRBV19 to TRBJ2-7; 8 bases align to TRBD1. V was pared by 4 bases and J by 2 bases, with 7 bases of the junction left unmatched. Germline CDR1 reads LNHDA; CDR2 reads SQIVND (reference sequence). This CDR3 region has 15 residues. The CDR3 is CASSTPGTGTYEQYF. The CDR3 DNA is TGTGCCAGTAGTACCCCCGGGACAGGCACCTACGAGCAGTACTTC.

The J gene is TRBJ2-2, the V gene TRBV7-2; maybe TRBD2 (6 bases). Germline V lookup: CDR1 SGHTA, CDR2 FQGNSA. Trimming cost V 4 bases and J 5 bases, with 11 bases left between them. The CDR3 has 14 amino acids. The DNA of the CDR3 is TGTGCCAGCAGCTCAGGGAGGTCGACCGGGGAGCTGTTTTTT. It specifies CASSSGRSTGELFF.

The V and J genes are TRBV12-5 and TRBJ2-1; D is uncertain. Germline V lookup: CDR1 LGHNT, CDR2 FRNRAP. Trimming shortened V by 9 bases and J by 0 bases, and 15 bases separated the two germline ends. CDR3 length: 15 amino acids. The CDR3 nucleotides are TGTGCTAGCGAACTGAGCTCAAACTCCTACAATGAGCAGTTCTTC. This gives the protein CASELSSNSYNEQFF.

CDR3 region: CASSAGTGGNTEAFF. The CDR3 DNA reads TGTGCCAGCAGCGCCGGGACAGGGGGCAACACTGAAGCTTTCTTT. V gene TRBV9 combines with J gene TRBJ1-1; 12 bases are shared with TRBD1. CDR3 length equals 15 residues. With V trimmed by 3 bases and J by 2 bases, 2 bases remained unmatched. Germline V gene data show CDR1 as SGDLS and CDR2 as YYNGEE.

V gene TRBV5-8 combines with J gene TRBJ1-4, with 7 positions matching TRBD1. CDR1 and CDR2 from the germline V gene are SGHTS and YDEGEE. The CDR3 is 15 amino acids. With V trimmed by 4 bases and J by 3 bases, 6 bases remained unmatched. The CDR3, as DNA: TGTGCCAGCAGCCTGACAGGGACGGCTAATGAAAAACTGTTTTTT. This translates into CASSLTGTANEKLFF.

About this clone itself: Additional DNA sequences in this sample encode the identical CDR3. V and J are TRBV19 and TRBJ1-5; no definite D call. V lost 0 bases to trimming and J lost 4 bases, with 10 bases between them. Germline CDR1 LNHDA, CDR2 SQIVND (reference sequence). This CDR3 has 15 residues. CDR3 sequence reads: CASSIDRTGNQPQHF. The CDR3 coding sequence is TGTGCCAGTAGTATAGACCGGACGGGGAATCAGCCCCAGCATTTT.

The CDR3: CAISDPRGGENDQPQHF. The DNA of the CDR3 is TGTGCCATCAGTGACCCCCGGGGAGGGGAGAACGACCAGCCCCAGCATTTT. The V call is TRBV10-3, the J call TRBJ1-5; D is perhaps TRBD1 (5 bases). The V gene's germline CDR1 is ENHRY and CDR2 SYGVKD. The V end lost 3 bases, the J end lost 7 bases, and 22 bases lay between the germline ends. The CDR3 has 17 residues.

The rearrangement joins TRBV5-5 to TRBJ2-7; D possibly matches TRBD1 or TRBD2 (5 bases each). V lost 4 bases and J lost 0, with 11 bases in between. Per germline, CDR1 SGHKS and CDR2 YYEKEE (reference sequence). The CDR3 is 14 amino acids. The CDR3 sequence is CASSPGPSSYEQYF. The DNA of the CDR3 is TGTGCCAGCAGCCCGGGACCGAGCTCCTACGAGCAGTACTTC.

The rearrangement uses TRBV14 and TRBJ1-2; tentative D call: TRBD1 (6 bases). CDR3 length: 12 residues. V lost 6 bases, J lost 5 bases, and 10 bases lay in between. The germline V gene encodes CDR1 SGHDN and CDR2 FVKESK. This chain's CDR3 is CASSPTGYGYTF. CDR3 sequence (DNA): TGTGCCAGCAGTCCTACAGGGTATGGCTACACCTTC.

The rearrangement uses TRBV9 and TRBJ2-2; 8 nucleotides line up with TRBD2. Germline V gives CDR1 SGDLS, CDR2 YYNGEE. The ends lost 0 bases at V and 8 bases at J; junction bases unmatched: 3. The CDR3 is 14 amino acids. The CDR3 nucleotides read TGTGCCAGCAGCGTAGTGGCGGGAGGAGGGGAGCTGTTTTTT. It translates to CASSVVAGGGELFF.

The gene calls are TRBV14 and TRBJ2-3; D possibly corresponds to TRBD2 (5 bases). Germline CDR1 and CDR2: SGHDN and FVKESK. This CDR3 has 16 residues. V lost 0 bases and J lost 4, with 14 bases in between. The CDR3, as DNA: TGTGCCAGCAGCCAAGATGCGGCCCAGAGGGCAGATACGCAGTATTTT. Translated, it gives CASSQDAAQRADTQYF.

The chain joins TRBV10-1 to TRBJ2-3, with D possibly matching TRBD2 (5 bases). The CDR3 runs 12 residues. Germline lookup yields CDR1 WNHNN and CDR2 SYGVQD (reference sequence). Trimming removed 7 bases from V and 4 bases from J, with 9 bases in between. CDR3 amino acids: CASMRRSDTQYF. The CDR3 DNA follows: TGCGCCAGCATGAGGAGGTCAGATACGCAGTATTTT.

The chain couples TRBV30 to TRBJ2-5; the match to TRBD1 covers 7 bases. CDR3 length: 13 amino acids. Unmatched junction bases numbered 10, after V lost 8 bases and J lost 4 bases. The germline V gene has CDR1 GTSNPN and CDR2 SVGIG (reference sequence). CDR3 in amino acids: CAVSRGLIETQYF. The CDR3 region has the DNA TGTGCCGTGTCAAGGGGGCTAATAGAGACCCAGTACTTC. Combining the CDR3 with reference TRBV30 and TRBJ2-5 gives the whole variable domain SQTIHQWPATLVQPVGSPLSLECTVEGTSNPNLYWYRQAAGRGLQLLFYSVGIGQISSEVPQNLSASRPQDRQFILSSKKLLLSDSGFYLCAVSRGLIETQYFGPGTRLLVL.

The chain links TRBV9 to TRBJ2-3; 10 nucleotides line up with TRBD1. Trimming removed 4 bases from V and 1 base from J; junction bases left unmatched: 3. The CDR3 totals 15 residues. In germline, CDR1 is SGDLS, CDR2 YYNGEE. CDR3 in DNA: TGTGCCAGCAGCCGTGGACAGGGGGGCACAGATACGCAGTATTTT. Translation gives CASSRGQGGTDTQYF.

V gene TRBV4-1 combines with J gene TRBJ1-4; TRBD1 agrees at 9 bases. J lost 11 bases, V lost 3 bases, and 13 bases had no gene match. From germline, CDR1 is MGHRA and CDR2 YSYEKL. This CDR3 is built from 16 residues. The CDR3 DNA is TGCGCCAGCAGCCAGGATTCCGGGACAGGGAGGCAGAAACTGTTTTTT. Encoded protein: CASSQDSGTGRQKLFF.

The V and J genes are TRBV4-1 and TRBJ1-5; 11 bases line up with TRBD1. CDR3 length: 17 amino acids. V was clipped by 1 base and J by 7 bases; unmatched bases: 9. Germline CDR1 MGHRA, CDR2 YSYEKL. The CDR3 region has the DNA TGCGCCAGCAGCCAAGGCCGGGCGGGGACAGGGGGACAGCCCCAGCATTTT. It translates to CASSQGRAGTGGQPQHF.

The table lists this clone with a count of one. V is TRBV6-1 and J is TRBJ1-2; D gene unclear. The germline CDR1 and CDR2 sequences are MNHNS and SASEGT. CDR3 size: 15 residues. V was shortened by 6 bases and J by 7 bases, with 21 bases between the two germline ends. This CDR3 is CASSVVGFSQVGYTF. In nucleotides, the CDR3 is TGTGCCAGCAGCGTGGTAGGGTTTAGCCAGGTTGGCTACACCTTC.

The chain joins TRBV19 to TRBJ2-6; weak D call: TRBD1 (6 bases). Trimming cost V 7 bases and J 0 bases, with 16 bases left between them. Germline values: CDR1 LNHDA, CDR2 SQIVND (reference sequence). The CDR3 is 17 residues long. CDR3 region: CASTPDRWYSGANVLTF. In nucleotides, the CDR3 is TGTGCCAGTACCCCAGACAGGTGGTACTCTGGGGCCAACGTCCTGACTTTC.

The rearrangement joins TRBV5-1 to TRBJ1-4; D gene unclear. The length of the CDR3 is 13 residues. Germline CDR1 is SGHRS and CDR2 is YFSETQ. The V gene lost 0 bases and the J gene lost 5 bases, with 5 bases spanning the gap. DNA of the CDR3: TGCGCCAGCAGCTTGGGCAGAAATGAAAAACTGTTTTTT. This sequence encodes CASSLGRNEKLFF.

This chain joins TRBV5-4 and TRBJ2-2; tentative D call: TRBD2 (6 bases). From germline, CDR1 is SGHNT and CDR2 YYREEE (reference sequence). Trimming left V 4 bases short and J 1 base short, with 11 bases between. The length of the CDR3 is 15 residues. CDR3 in amino acids: CASSAGPLNTGELFF. The CDR3 coding sequence is TGTGCCAGCAGCGCGGGACCGCTGAACACCGGGGAGCTGTTTTTT.

This rearrangement joins TRBV10-3 to TRBJ2-1; either TRBD1 or TRBD2 may supply D (5 bases each). The germline V gene encodes CDR1 ENHRY and CDR2 SYGVKD. V lost 6 bases, J lost 8 bases, and 14 bases lay in between. The CDR3 has 13 amino acids. The CDR3 DNA reads as TGTGCCATCAGCTTCATGGGACCCGATGAGCAGTTCTTC. It is translated as CAISFMGPDEQFF.

This clone came up once. The chain has TRBV5-1 and TRBJ2-2; TRBD1 might be the D (5 bases). The CDR3 consists of 15 residues. Germline V gives CDR1 SGHRS, CDR2 YFSETQ. Deletions cut 5 bases from V and 4 bases from J, with 15 bases between. CDR3: CASRGVESSTGELFF. The DNA for the CDR3 is TGCGCCAGCAGAGGGGTGGAGAGTAGCACCGGGGAGCTGTTTTTT.

The CDR3 sequence is CASRRPQGRDGYTF. The CDR3 DNA sequence: TGCGCCAGCCGAAGACCACAGGGAAGGGATGGCTACACCTTC. The chain recombines TRBV5-1 with TRBJ1-2; D possibly corresponds to TRBD1 (6 bases). The ends were cut back, 7 bases at V and 6 bases at J, with 19 bases in the middle. The CDR3 consists of 14 residues. CDR1 is SGHRS, CDR2 YFSETQ, per germline.

The rearrangement links TRBV19 to TRBJ2-2, with D tentatively TRBD1 or TRBD2 (6 bases each). CDR3 size: 14 residues. V lost 5 bases and J lost 3, with 10 bases in between. Germline V gene sequence: CDR1 LNHDA, CDR2 SQIVND (reference sequence). Written as DNA, the CDR3 is TGTGCCAGTAGTGAGGGGGGTTACACCGGGGAGCTGTTTTTT. Translated, it gives CASSEGGYTGELFF.

The CDR3 loop reads CASSGSGGPQHF. The CDR3 DNA follows: TGTGCCAGCAGCGGCTCGGGGGGGCCCCAGCATTTT. The rearrangement uses TRBV9 and TRBJ1-5; tentative D call: TRBD1 (5 bases). This CDR3 contains 12 residues. Germline CDR1 SGDLS, CDR2 YYNGEE. The ends were cut back, 3 bases at V and 9 bases at J, with 10 bases in the middle.

The V and J genes are TRBV5-1 and TRBJ2-1, with a possible D match to TRBD2 (6 bases). The CDR3 runs 16 residues. Germline-derived CDR1 and CDR2 are SGHRS and YFSETQ. Trimming shortened V by 0 bases and J by 8 bases, and 18 bases separated the two germline ends. The CDR3, as DNA: TGCGCCAGCAGCTTGGCCGTATCCGGGGGAAGGGATGAGCAGTTCTTC. Translation gives CASSLAVSGGRDEQFF.

The rearrangement joins TRBV27 to TRBJ1-1, with 8 bases that match TRBD1. With 3 bases clipped from V and 1 base from J, the junction kept 16 bases outside the gene matches. This CDR3 contains 19 residues. Germline V gene data show CDR1 as MNHEY and CDR2 as SMNVEV (reference sequence). CDR3 sequence: CASSFRASQGAPKNTEAFF. DNA of the CDR3: TGTGCCAGCAGTTTTCGAGCATCCCAGGGGGCGCCCAAGAACACTGAAGCTTTCTTT.